The clone carrying this T cell receptor (beta chain) was counted ten times or more. Its target is not known. These data originate in a study of read filtering for tumor transcriptome and immune sequencing. Study-level information: Mean patient age was roughly 61 years, range about 45 to 85; approximately 17 male, roughly 14 female.

Germline CDR1 reads LNHDA; CDR2 reads SQIVND (reference sequence). The ends lost 7 bases at V and 7 bases at J; junction bases unmatched: 10. The CDR3 runs to 14 residues. Every patient had bone marrow sampled while the disease was active. Study-wide results and limits: The sorted CD138-negative fraction was a mixed bone marrow immune population, not purified T cells.

Molecular barcoded adaptors covering alpha/delta and beta/gamma chains were used on roughly 400 ng RNA. MiXCR, run by TCRdb on the reads, gives a single entry per CDR3 protein. The sample has approximately 93,000 distinct CDR3 sequences, 20% to 25% seen once. Sequencing was carried out using a population of CD138-negative cells sorted from bone marrow. This chain uses TRBV19 with TRBJ2-1; 7 bases align to TRBD1. The TCR originated in a donor aged 40 or over with multiple myeloma. The CDR3 sequence: CASKSGGSGNEQFF. In DNA, the CDR3 is TGTGCCAGTAAGTCAGGGGGATCGGGTAATGAGCAGTTCTTC.